Listed below are T cell receptor beta chains from one sample, sequenced in a study of chemoradiotherapy in HPV16-positive cancers. Using immunoSEQ multiplex PCR, the repertoire was profiled, and TCRdb retains in-frame clones only, with some absent. Of about 2,200 clones in the sample, roughly 89% were seen once. The source material was tumor tissue, sampled from a patient who underwent chemoradiotherapy. These receptors all stem from a human donor with HPV-associated anogenital cancer. Both conserved end residues are part of each CDR3. D genes are given only for firm matches. Where a row states a size, it is once, few, many or the class of an expanded clone; other rows omit it.

abundance	d_gene	v_gene	j_gene	CDR3aa	CDR3nt
once	NA	TRBV28	TRBJ1-4	CASSEGLHRDEKLFF	TGTGCCAGCAGTGAGGGACTCCATAGGGATGAAAAACTGTTTTTT
NA	NA	TRBV9	TRBJ1-1	CASSPSAGTEAFF	TGTGCCAGCAGCCCATCGGCCGGCACTGAAGCTTTCTTT
NA	NA	TRBV7-8	TRBJ2-6	CASSFAFSGANVLTF	TGTGCCAGCAGCTTCGCGTTTTCTGGGGCCAACGTCCTGACTTTC
NA	NA	TRBV5-4	TRBJ1-3	CASSLEGSLGNTIYF	TGTGCCAGCAGCTTGGAAGGGTCGTTAGGAAACACCATATATTTT
NA	NA	TRBV4-1	TRBJ1-1	CASSQGGMPGTEAFF	TGCGCCAGCAGCCAAGGGGGGATGCCGGGCACTGAAGCTTTCTTT
NA	TRBD2	TRBV6-1	TRBJ2-2	CASSEVAGGSNGELFF	TGTGCCAGCAGTGAAGTGGCGGGGGGGTCGAACGGGGAGCTGTTTTTT
once	NA	TRBV28	TRBJ1-5	CASSSTGRVNQPQHF	TGTGCCAGCAGTTCCACAGGGAGGGTCAATCAGCCCCAGCATTTT
NA	NA	TRBV7-9	TRBJ2-7	CASSPPAPGSEQYF	TGTGCCAGCAGCCCCCCTGCCCCAGGCTCCGAGCAGTACTTC
NA	NA	TRBV11-2	TRBJ1-1	CASTLLQGVGTEAFF	TGTGCCAGCACCCTCCTTCAGGGAGTCGGCACTGAAGCTTTCTTT
NA	TRBD1	TRBV7-9	TRBJ2-5	CASSSPGQQETQYF	TGTGCCAGCAGCTCACCGGGACAGCAAGAGACCCAGTACTTC
few	NA	TRBV28	TRBJ1-5	CASSRDLGQPQHF	TGTGCCAGCAGCAGGGACCTCGGTCAGCCCCAGCATTTT
NA	TRBD1	TRBV4-3	TRBJ1-3	CASSPDRGAGNTIYF	TGCGCCAGCAGCCCCGACAGGGGAGCTGGAAACACCATATATTTT
NA	NA	TRBV18	TRBJ2-3	CASSSQAGSGTDTQYF	TGTGCCAGCTCATCGCAAGCAGGTTCCGGCACAGATACGCAGTATTTT
NA	TRBD1	TRBV6-1	TRBJ1-5	CASSVFTGTGGNQPQHF	TGTGCCAGCAGTGTATTTACAGGGACAGGGGGCAATCAGCCCCAGCATTTT
NA	TRBD1	TRBV10-3	TRBJ1-3	CAISSGTGTGNTIYF	TGTGCCATCAGTTCCGGGACAGGGACTGGAAACACCATATATTTT
few	TRBD1	TRBV5-1	TRBJ2-3	CASSGGTGTGDTQYF	TGCGCCAGCAGCGGGGGGACAGGGACGGGGGATACGCAGTATTTT
NA	NA	TRBV7-9	TRBJ1-2	CASSLEVSSYGYTF	TGTGCCAGCAGCTTAGAGGTCTCTAGCTATGGCTACACCTTC